This entry lists 30 T cell receptor beta chains sequenced from one sample in a study of shared clonotypes between healthy human individuals. Method: immunoSEQ multiplex PCR; TCRdb's copy keeps in-frame clones and lacks some. There are around 2.5 million clones in the sample; 80% to 95% occur only once, and around 0.37% lies in the top ten. Sequencing was performed on naive CD4+ T cells from PBMCs. The subset was: CD45RA+ positively selected. All receptors derive from a man aged 18 to 29 in good health. Some clones in this sample may be carry-over from other donors' samples.

The rearrangement joins TRBV11-2 to TRBJ2-3; D call uncertain. CDR1 and CDR2 (germline): SGHAT, FQNNGV. Trimming shortened V by 4 bases and J by 4 bases, and 9 bases separated the two germline ends. The length of the CDR3 is 13 residues. CDR3 nucleotide sequence: TGTGCCAGCAGCTCATCGTCGGCAGATACGCAGTATTTT. Its translation is CASSSSSADTQYF.

The V gene is TRBV5-1, the J gene TRBJ1-4, with unresolved D. The CDR3 loop spans 14 amino acids. The germline gives CDR1 SGHRS, CDR2 YFSETQ. Deletions cut 5 bases from V and 8 bases from J, with 16 bases between. The CDR3 protein is CASSPGVMGEKLFF. The CDR3 bases are TGCGCCAGCAGTCCGGGAGTCATGGGGGAAAAACTGTTTTTT.

This chain links TRBV27 with TRBJ2-5; a weak D match, TRBD2 (6 bases). Germline V CDR1 and CDR2: MNHEY, SMNVEV (reference sequence). The CDR3 totals 15 residues. V lost 3 bases, J lost 0 bases, and 11 bases lay in between. The CDR3 region has the DNA TGTGCCAGCAGTTTCCTCCGGGACTACCAAGAGACCCAGTACTTC. This gives the protein CASSFLRDYQETQYF.

The V gene is TRBV19, the J gene TRBJ2-5; 10 bases agree with TRBD1. V lost 5 bases, J lost 5 bases, and 5 bases stayed unmatched. This CDR3 has 14 amino acids. Germline V gene data show CDR1 as LNHDA and CDR2 as SQIVND (reference sequence). For the CDR3, the DNA is TGTGCCAGTAGTCGGACAGGGGGAAGGGAGACCCAGTACTTC. Protein: CASSRTGGRETQYF.

The genes are TRBV6-1 and TRBJ1-5; 10 nucleotides match TRBD1. CDR3 size: 16 residues. Germline V gene sequence: CDR1 MNHNS, CDR2 SASEGT. Losses at the gene ends were 6 bases for V and 1 base for J; bases not matched to a gene: 6. This CDR3 is CASREWTGGSNQPQHF. The CDR3 nucleotides are TGTGCCAGCAGGGAATGGACAGGGGGGAGCAATCAGCCCCAGCATTTT.

Here the CDR3 DNA reads TGTGCCAGCAGTCGGGACAGGGTTTCCACTGAAGCTTTCTTT. Encoded protein: CASSRDRVSTEAFF. The chain is built from TRBV6-1 and TRBJ1-1; 9 bases agree with TRBD1. Trimming removed 5 bases from V and 4 bases from J; junction bases left unmatched: 5. This CDR3 region has 14 residues. Germline CDR1 MNHNS, CDR2 SASEGT.

The chain couples TRBV28 to TRBJ1-2; D unclear. CDR3 length: 13 residues. V was shortened by 6 bases and J by 7 bases, with 15 bases between the two germline ends. Germline loops: CDR1 MDHEN, CDR2 SYDVKM. CDR3 in amino acids: CASSDYGPGGYTF. CDR3 nucleotides: TGTGCCAGCAGCGATTATGGACCGGGTGGCTACACCTTC.

The chain employs TRBV5-1 and TRBJ2-7; D unresolved. The germline gives CDR1 SGHRS, CDR2 YFSETQ. V was cut by 1 base and J by 2 bases, with 7 bases left in between. The CDR3 consists of 13 residues. CDR3 DNA sequence: TGCGCCAGCAGCTTGACGGTCCCCTACGAGCAGTACTTC. Translating it yields CASSLTVPYEQYF.

The chain carries TRBV10-1 and TRBJ2-3; D perhaps matches TRBD2 (5 bases). The germline V gene has CDR1 WNHNN and CDR2 SYGVQD (reference sequence). V lost 6 bases, J lost 3 bases, and 10 bases lay in between. This CDR3 is built from 13 residues. CDR3 loop: CASRRESTDTQYF. For the CDR3, the DNA is TGCGCCAGCAGGAGGGAATCTACAGATACGCAGTATTTT.

The V gene is TRBV11-1, the J gene TRBJ2-7, with 9 bases fitting TRBD1. The J segment lost 3 bases and the V segment lost 5 bases, leaving 2 bases of the junction unmatched. CDR3 length equals 13 residues. Germline V gene lookup returns CDR1 SGHAT and CDR2 FQDESV (reference sequence). This CDR3 reads CASSKDRGYEQYF. The CDR3 DNA sequence: TGTGCCAGCAGCAAGGACAGGGGCTACGAGCAGTACTTC.

The chain links TRBV2 to TRBJ2-5, with D perhaps matching TRBD2 (5 bases). Germline CDR1 is SNHLY and CDR2 is FYNNEI. This CDR3 is built from 12 residues. V was trimmed by 5 bases and J by 5 bases, leaving 9 bases between them. CDR3 sequence reads: CASSRGIETQYF. For the CDR3, the DNA is TGTGCCAGCAGTCGGGGTATTGAGACCCAGTACTTC.

The chain employs TRBV5-1 and TRBJ2-7; D call uncertain. The CDR3 is 13 amino acids. Deletions cut 0 bases from V and 7 bases from J, with 11 bases between. Per germline, CDR1 SGHRS and CDR2 YFSETQ. Here the CDR3 reads CASSLASPMEQYF. The CDR3 DNA follows: TGCGCCAGCAGCTTGGCCAGCCCTATGGAGCAGTACTTC.

The chain carries TRBV10-3 and TRBJ2-1, with 11 bases that match TRBD2. V trimming: 4 bases; J trimming: 8 bases; junction bases outside the gene matches: 13. Germline assignment: CDR1 ENHRY and CDR2 SYGVKD. This CDR3 has 17 amino acids. CDR3 DNA: TGTGCCATCAGTGGGGCCCTCAAACTAGCGGGAGATGATGAGCAGTTCTTC. This gives the protein CAISGALKLAGDDEQFF.

The rearrangement links TRBV2 to TRBJ2-5, with a weak D call TRBD1 (6 bases). CDR3 length equals 15 residues. Trimming removed 6 bases from V and 2 bases from J, with 16 bases in between. The germline gives CDR1 SNHLY, CDR2 FYNNEI. The CDR3 loop reads CASRGIGQPQETQYF. CDR3 sequence (DNA): TGTGCCAGCAGGGGTATAGGACAGCCACAAGAGACCCAGTACTTC.

V is TRBV7-2 and J is TRBJ2-5; D remains ambiguous. The J call may be mistaken, given a closer DNA end match to TRBJ2-7. The length of the CDR3 is 14 residues. The V gene's germline CDR1 is SGHTA and CDR2 FQGNSA. The CDR3 spells CASSATGGVNEQYF. Written as DNA, the CDR3 is TGTGCCAGCAGCGCCACGGGCGGTGTCAACGAGCAGTACTTC.

The genes are TRBV6-1 and TRBJ2-5; D might be TRBD1 (7 bases). The CDR3 runs to 17 residues. CDR1 MNHNS and CDR2 SASEGT come from the germline V gene. V lost 1 base, J lost 2 bases, and 17 bases lay in between. CDR3 nucleotide sequence: TGTGCCAGCAGTGAAGGTATCGGGAGACAGGGACAAGAGACCCAGTACTTC. The encoded protein is CASSEGIGRQGQETQYF.

CDR3 in amino acids: CASSPQSGRGYNEQFF. Here the CDR3 DNA reads TGTGCCAGCAGCCCCCAGAGCGGGAGGGGCTATAATGAGCAGTTCTTC. This chain links TRBV7-3 with TRBJ2-1, with 10 bases identical to TRBD2. This CDR3 has 16 residues. V shed 5 bases, J shed 7 bases, and the junction held 11 bases outside the gene matches. Germline assignment: CDR1 SGHTA and CDR2 FQGTGA.

This clone was observed once. This chain links TRBV7-9 with TRBJ2-7; perhaps TRBD1 as D (6 bases). The CDR3 has 14 residues. Germline loops: CDR1 SEHNR, CDR2 FQNEAQ (reference sequence). The ends were cut back, 5 bases at V and 4 bases at J, with 15 bases in the middle. In DNA, the CDR3 is TGTGCCAGCAGCACGAAGGACAGAGATTACGAGCAGTACTTC. Protein sequence: CASSTKDRDYEQYF.

J is TRBJ2-1 and V is TRBV29-1; possibly TRBD2 for D (6 bases). V was pared by 3 bases and J by 2 bases, with 20 bases between. The CDR3 spans 17 residues. Germline loops: CDR1 SQVTM, CDR2 ANQGSEA. Here the CDR3 reads CSVDGEEGTGTYNEQFF. The CDR3 DNA sequence: TGCAGCGTTGACGGCGAGGAGGGAACGGGGACCTACAATGAGCAGTTCTTC.

V gene TRBV27 combines with J gene TRBJ2-7; 8 positions agree with TRBD2. The V gene end was trimmed by 2 bases and the J gene end by 2 bases; junction bases not matched to a gene: 8. CDR1 and CDR2 from the germline V gene are MNHEY and SMNVEV (reference sequence). The CDR3 loop spans 16 amino acids. This CDR3 reads CASSLQNTGGPYEQYF. In DNA, the CDR3 is TGTGCCAGCAGTTTACAGAACACGGGAGGGCCCTACGAGCAGTACTTC.

The chain recombines TRBV30 with TRBJ2-2; 10 bases fit TRBD1. The V gene's germline CDR1 is GTSNPN and CDR2 SVGIG (reference sequence). The CDR3 sequence is 17 residues long. V was pared by 1 base and J by 3 bases, with 8 bases of the junction left unmatched. In nucleotides, the CDR3 is TGTGCCTGGAGTGACGACAGGGGGCGCAGAGACACCGGGGAGCTGTTTTTT. Protein product: CAWSDDRGRRDTGELFF.

This chain connects TRBV28 to TRBJ2-7; maybe TRBD1 (6 bases). The CDR3 length is 15 residues. In germline, CDR1 is MDHEN, CDR2 SYDVKM. With 4 bases removed from V and 2 bases from J, the gap between germline ends came to 15 bases. CDR3 bases: TGTGCCAGCAGTTCCCCGGGACATAACACCTACGAGCAGTACTTC. Its translation is CASSSPGHNTYEQYF.

The gene calls are TRBV5-4 and TRBJ2-7; D uncertain. Trimming took off 5 bases at V and 0 bases at J, with 9 bases between the two ends. Germline V CDR1 and CDR2: SGHNT, YYREEE (reference sequence). The CDR3 is 13 residues long. CDR3 loop: CASRGPSSYEQYF. CDR3 coding DNA: TGTGCCAGCAGAGGCCCAAGCTCCTACGAGCAGTACTTC.

In its sample, this clone was seen once. CDR3 bases: TGTGCCTCTCGGGGGGGCGGGATTGGAAATGAGCAGTTCTTC. Its protein product is CASRGGGIGNEQFF. The genes are TRBV27 and TRBJ2-1; 8 bases are shared with TRBD2. Trimming at V came to 11 bases and at J to 7 bases, leaving 13 bases not matched to a gene. Germline V CDR1 and CDR2: MNHEY, SMNVEV (reference sequence). The CDR3 totals 14 residues.

This chain links TRBV5-1 with TRBJ1-2, with D possibly being TRBD1 (5 bases). Trimming removed 0 bases from V and 0 bases from J, with 12 bases in between. This CDR3 contains 16 residues. CDR1 and CDR2 (germline): SGHRS, YFSETQ. In nucleotides, the CDR3 is TGCGCCAGCAGCTTGGTTGCGGGGGTAGCTAACTATGGCTACACCTTC. Protein: CASSLVAGVANYGYTF.

V gene TRBV19 combines with J gene TRBJ2-1; maybe TRBD2 (6 bases). CDR1 is LNHDA, CDR2 SQIVND, per germline (reference sequence). V lost 4 bases and J 4 bases, leaving 14 bases between the germline ends. The CDR3 runs to 15 residues. DNA of the CDR3: TGTGCCAGTAGTAAGATAGCGGCAGGTTACAATGAGCAGTTCTTC. It encodes CASSKIAAGYNEQFF.

This chain uses TRBV7-2 with TRBJ1-5; D is unresolved. Trimming shortened V by 5 bases and J by 0 bases, and 8 bases separated the two germline ends. The CDR3 contains 14 residues. Germline lookup yields CDR1 SGHTA and CDR2 FQGNSA. The CDR3 DNA reads as TGTGCCAGCAGCACGACCCGTAGCAATCAGCCCCAGCATTTT. Amino acids: CASSTTRSNQPQHF.

The chain couples TRBV5-1 to TRBJ2-1, with a tentative D call TRBD1 (5 bases). The CDR3 spans 16 residues. V was pared by 0 bases and J by 0 bases, with 10 bases between. Germline V lookup: CDR1 SGHRS, CDR2 YFSETQ. The CDR3, as DNA: TGCGCCAGCAGCTTGGGACAGCTGAGCTCCTACAATGAGCAGTTCTTC. Protein product: CASSLGQLSSYNEQFF.

CDR3 region: CASSLEWNLGHGYTF. CDR3 nucleotides: TGTGCCAGCAGCTTAGAGTGGAACCTGGGGCATGGCTACACCTTC. This chain joins TRBV7-9 and TRBJ1-2; D is possibly TRBD1 (5 bases). Germline CDR1 and CDR2: SEHNR and FQNEAQ (reference sequence). The CDR3 contains 15 residues. V was pared by 1 base and J by 6 bases, with 15 bases between.

The rearrangement uses TRBV7-8 and TRBJ2-7, with a weak D call TRBD2 (6 bases). The V end was cut by 6 bases, the J end by 0 bases, with 21 bases between. The CDR3 covers 17 residues. Germline CDR1 is SGHVS and CDR2 is FQNEAQ. The DNA of the CDR3 is TGTGCCAGCAGACTTTTATCGATAGCGGTCCTCTCCTACGAGCAGTACTTC. Translating it yields CASRLLSIAVLSYEQYF.